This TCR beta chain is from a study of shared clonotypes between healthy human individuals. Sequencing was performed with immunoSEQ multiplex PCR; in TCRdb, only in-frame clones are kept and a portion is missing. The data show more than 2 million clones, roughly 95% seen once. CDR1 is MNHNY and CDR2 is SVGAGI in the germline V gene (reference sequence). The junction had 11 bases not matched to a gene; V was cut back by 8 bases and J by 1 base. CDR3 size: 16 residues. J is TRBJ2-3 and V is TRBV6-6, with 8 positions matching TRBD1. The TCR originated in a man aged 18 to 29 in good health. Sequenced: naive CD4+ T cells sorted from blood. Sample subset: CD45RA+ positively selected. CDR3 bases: TGTGCCAGCTCCATCTGGCTGGACAGGGGCACAGATACGCAGTATTTT. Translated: CASSIWLDRGTDTQYF.